This T cell receptor (beta chain) was sequenced during a study of spatial heterogeneity in lung cancer. The overall study: Alpha-chain sequences were consistently detected in smaller numbers than beta-chain sequences.

Each molecule of TCR cDNA was tagged with one unique molecular identifier. Using its own MiXCR run on the 5' RACE reads, TCRdb lists one record per CDR3 protein. This sample has around 15,000 distinct CDR3 sequences, with 3.6% found just once. This clonotype was seen ten or more times. Since it is a stray read in a library aimed at alpha chains, this beta chain has a size that is not meaningful. The sample's time point: sample taken at primary tumor resection. 72 TRACERx patients with early, untreated non-small cell lung cancer donated samples. Extraction of whole RNA from tumor, nontumor lung or frozen PBMC preceded unsorted sequencing. The material sequenced was normal lung tissue next to the tumor, taken at surgery. The clonotype comes from a male donor with early-stage non-small cell lung cancer.

CDR3 sequence: CATRQGTRSGYTF. CDR3 coding DNA: TGTGCCACCAGACAGGGCACCCGGAGTGGCTACACCTTC. This rearrangement joins TRBV28 to TRBJ1-2; TRBD1 agrees at 7 bases. There are 13 residues in the CDR3. CDR1 is MDHEN, CDR2 SYDVKM, per germline. The ends lost 10 bases at V and 7 bases at J; junction bases unmatched: 12.